This section outlines one T cell receptor (beta chain) sequence together with its context. Its specificity is not known. The data belong to a study of OX40 agonist ivuxolimab in advanced cancers. Study at large: The dose-escalation cohort had hepatocellular carcinoma, melanoma, renal cell or head and neck cancer. Subjects had a mean age of 60 years, with a range of about 23 to 79; less than 90% were male. Allowance was made for prior anti-PD-1, anti-PD-L1 or anti-CTLA-4 therapy, and about 37% had some.

Germline trimming cut 0 bases from V and 6 bases from J; bases unmatched to any gene: 3. CDR3 size: 15 residues. Germline V CDR1 and CDR2: SGDLS, YYNGEE. Findings and caveats of the study: It was also the case that some nonresponders had low normalized T-cell clonal expansion.

Assay: immunoSEQ multiplex PCR; the TCRdb copy retains only in-frame clones and omits some. Counted here are under 95,000 clones, roughly 89% occurring once; the ten biggest clones make up roughly 9.3%. The clonotype originates from an adult with an advanced solid tumor such as melanoma, head and neck, liver or kidney cancer. The gene calls are TRBV9 and TRBJ2-1; the match to TRBD2 covers 10 bases. The sample in question was CD4+ or CD8+ T cells sorted from blood, obtained in a trial of the OX40 agonist ivuxolimab. The CDR3 coding sequence is TGTGCCAGCAGCGTAGGTCTAGCGGGAGCCAATGAGCAGTTCTTC. Encoded protein: CASSVGLAGANEQFF.